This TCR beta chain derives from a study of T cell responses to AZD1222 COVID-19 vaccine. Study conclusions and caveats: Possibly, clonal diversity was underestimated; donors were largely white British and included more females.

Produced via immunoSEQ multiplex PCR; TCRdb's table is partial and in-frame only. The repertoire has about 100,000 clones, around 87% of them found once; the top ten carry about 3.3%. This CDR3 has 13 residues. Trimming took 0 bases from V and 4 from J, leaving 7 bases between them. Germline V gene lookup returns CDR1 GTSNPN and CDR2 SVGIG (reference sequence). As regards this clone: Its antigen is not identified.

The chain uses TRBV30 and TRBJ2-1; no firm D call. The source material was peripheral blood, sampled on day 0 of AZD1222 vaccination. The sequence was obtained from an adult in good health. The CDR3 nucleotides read TGTGCCTGGAGTGTACAACAATACAATGAGCAGTTCTTC. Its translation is CAWSVQQYNEQFF.